This T cell receptor beta chain was recovered during a study of PD-1 blockade in classical Hodgkin lymphoma. Study-wide results and limits: Baseline TCR diversity was reportedly lower in newly diagnosed patients than in healthy donors. It was reported as lower still in relapsed/refractory patients.

The assay was immunoSEQ multiplex PCR, and TCRdb's table has in-frame clones only and misses some. The table records around 16,000 clones, roughly 88% of them present only once. No patient escaped relapse after autologous stem cell transplantation, and brentuximab vedotin exposure varied. On this clone: Its antigen is unknown.

Sequenced here: peripheral blood mononuclear cells (PBMCs), sampled before the second cycle of nivolumab. The sequence was obtained from a human donor with classical Hodgkin lymphoma.

CDR3 protein: CASSLSRTHYEQYF. CDR3 nucleotide sequence: TGTGCCAGCAGTTTATCGAGGACCCACTACGAGCAGTACTTC. The gene calls are TRBV27 and TRBJ2-7; D gene unclear. This CDR3 contains 14 residues. The V and J ends lost 0 bases and 3 bases respectively, with 9 bases between them. Per the germline V gene, CDR1 is MNHEY and CDR2 is SMNVEV (reference sequence).